One sample yielded the 18 T cell receptor beta chains listed below, sequenced in a study of blood T cell repertoires in COVID-19. The repertoire was sequenced with immunoSEQ multiplex PCR; TCRdb's copy has only in-frame clones and lacks some. Here the sample spans about 99,000 clones, 86% being singletons. Sequencing input: peripheral blood. Source of these receptors: a woman aged 60-75 years in a cohort sampled during active or convalescent COVID-19.

V gene TRBV6-6 combines with J gene TRBJ2-3; 8 bases line up with TRBD2. The CDR3 is made up of 14 amino acids. Unmatched junction bases numbered 8, after V lost 5 bases and J lost 7 bases. Germline values: CDR1 MNHNY, CDR2 SVGAGI (reference sequence). The CDR3 is CASSLGLERNTQYF. The CDR3 DNA follows: TGTGCCAGCAGTCTGGGACTAGAACGGAATACGCAGTATTTT.

The rearrangement uses TRBV9 and TRBJ2-5; D call uncertain. CDR1 is SGDLS and CDR2 is YYNGEE in the germline V gene. This CDR3 is 13 amino acids long. Trimming took 0 bases from V and 5 from J, leaving 8 bases between them. The CDR3, as DNA: TGTGCCAGCAGCGTAGGGGCGTCGGAGACCCAGTACTTC. Residues: CASSVGASETQYF.

The chain links TRBV5-4 to TRBJ2-5; weak D call: TRBD2 (5 bases). The CDR3 is made up of 15 amino acids. Trimming removed 2 bases from V and 3 bases from J, with 14 bases in between. CDR1 and CDR2 from the germline V gene are SGHNT and YYREEE (reference sequence). The CDR3 here is CASSFPSREKETQYF. The CDR3 nucleotides read TGTGCCAGCAGCTTCCCTAGCCGAGAAAAAGAGACCCAGTACTTC.

This chain links TRBV5-1 with TRBJ2-2; tentative D call: TRBD2 (6 bases). Trimming cost V 8 bases and J 7 bases, with 21 bases left between them. The CDR3 is 15 amino acids. From germline, CDR1 is SGHRS and CDR2 YFSETQ. The CDR3 DNA reads TGCGCCAGTAGGCCTCCGACGGGAGCCGGCGGGGAGCTGTTTTTT. It codes for CASRPPTGAGGELFF. Complete variable domain (other parts from reference TRBV5-1 and TRBJ2-2): KAGVTQTPRYLIKTRGQQVTLSCSPISGHRSVSWYQQTPGQGLQFLFEYFSETQRNKGNFPGRFSGRQFSNSRSEMNVSTLELGDSALYLCASRPPTGAGGELFFGEGSRLTVL.

The chain couples TRBV5-1 to TRBJ2-3; D not resolved. Germline CDR1 and CDR2: SGHRS and YFSETQ. V lost 4 bases and J 1 base, leaving 7 bases between the germline ends. This CDR3 comprises 13 residues. CDR3 bases: TGCGCCAGCAGCCCCCCCGGCACAGATACGCAGTATTTT. Amino acid sequence: CASSPPGTDTQYF.

For the CDR3, the DNA is TGTGCCAGCAGCTTAGGAAGCGGGAGAGTCAGCTACGAGCAGTACTTC. This codes for CASSLGSGRVSYEQYF. This chain connects TRBV7-3 to TRBJ2-7; TRBD2 agrees at 8 bases. J gave up 3 bases and V 2 bases, and 9 bases lay outside the gene matches. CDR1 is SGHTA and CDR2 is FQGTGA in the germline V gene. CDR3 size: 16 residues.

This clone was observed a single time. This chain joins TRBV13 and TRBJ1-2; the D gene is possibly TRBD1 (6 bases). CDR3 length equals 13 residues. V was shortened by 3 bases and J by 9 bases, with 14 bases between the two germline ends. Germline loops: CDR1 PRHDT, CDR2 FYEKMQ (reference sequence). The CDR3 coding sequence is TGTGCCAGCAGCTTGCCGGGACACAGGAGCTACACCTTC. Translated, it gives CASSLPGHRSYTF.

This chain links TRBV30 with TRBJ2-5; weak D call: TRBD2 (5 bases). The CDR3 runs 12 residues. Germline V lookup: CDR1 GTSNPN, CDR2 SVGIG (reference sequence). The V end was cut by 1 base, the J end by 5 bases, with 8 bases between. DNA of the CDR3: TGTGCCTGGAGTGGGCAGCGGGAGACCCAGTACTTC. Translating it yields CAWSGQRETQYF.

This chain links TRBV19 with TRBJ2-2; D is ambiguous. The germline V and J ends were trimmed by 7 bases and 1 base, with 10 bases remaining between them. Germline CDR1 LNHDA, CDR2 SQIVND (reference sequence). CDR3 length equals 14 residues. Here the CDR3 reads CASIPQKNTGELFF. DNA for the CDR3: TGTGCCAGTATCCCCCAAAAGAACACCGGGGAGCTGTTTTTT.

The J gene is TRBJ2-7, the V gene TRBV7-6; D might be TRBD1 (5 bases). CDR3 length: 15 residues. Germline loops: CDR1 SGHVS, CDR2 FNYEAQ. V was cut by 5 bases and J by 3 bases, with 17 bases left in between. CDR3 region: CASSPETAKNYEQYF. Written as DNA, the CDR3 is TGTGCCAGCAGCCCGGAGACAGCCAAGAACTACGAGCAGTACTTC.

This rearrangement joins TRBV30 to TRBJ1-2; D possibly corresponds to TRBD1 (5 bases). Germline values: CDR1 GTSNPN, CDR2 SVGIG (reference sequence). CDR3 length equals 15 residues. V was shortened by 4 bases and J by 4 bases, with 19 bases between the two germline ends. Here the CDR3 reads CAWTSKGRSAYGYTF. The DNA for the CDR3 is TGTGCCTGGACGAGTAAGGGGCGATCAGCCTATGGCTACACCTTC.

The chain joins TRBV27 to TRBJ2-3; 9 positions match TRBD2. Looked up from germline, CDR1 is MNHEY and CDR2 is SMNVEV (reference sequence). The CDR3 sequence is 17 residues long. The ends lost 8 bases at V and 0 bases at J; junction bases unmatched: 12. CDR3 sequence (DNA): TGTGCCAGCTCCGCCCAAAAAACTAGCGGGAGCACAGATACGCAGTATTTT. Its translation is CASSAQKTSGSTDTQYF.

In its sample, this clone was seen a few times. The chain uses TRBV5-1 and TRBJ2-7, with 8 bases aligning to TRBD2. V was pared by 6 bases and J by 5 bases, with 16 bases of the junction left unmatched. This CDR3 is 16 amino acids long. Germline V gene sequence: CDR1 SGHRS, CDR2 YFSETQ. CDR3 sequence: CASNPGPSGGHHEQYF. CDR3 coding DNA: TGCGCCAGCAACCCCGGACCCTCGGGGGGGCACCACGAGCAGTACTTC.

The V gene is TRBV5-1, the J gene TRBJ2-2, with TRBD2 as a possible D gene (6 bases). CDR1 and CDR2 from the germline V gene are SGHRS and YFSETQ. CDR3 length: 14 residues. V lost 5 bases and J lost 1, with 9 bases in between. In DNA form, the CDR3 reads TGCGCCAGCAGGGTCGGGGGGAACACCGGGGAGCTGTTTTTT. This encodes CASRVGGNTGELFF.

The J gene is TRBJ2-2, the V gene TRBV29-1; D possibly uses TRBD1 or TRBD2 (5 bases each). V was pared by 7 bases and J by 4 bases, with 13 bases between. Germline V gene sequence: CDR1 SQVTM, CDR2 ANQGSEA. The length of the CDR3 is 13 residues. The CDR3 loop is CSAGRAGTGELFF. As DNA, the CDR3 is TGCAGCGCCGGCAGGGCGGGCACCGGGGAGCTGTTTTTT.

About this clone itself: The identical CDR3 is also encoded by other nucleotide sequences in the sample. The chain carries TRBV18 and TRBJ1-1, with 10 bases that match TRBD1. The CDR3 contains 13 residues. Trimming removed 3 bases from V and 6 bases from J; junction bases left unmatched: 1. CDR1 is KGHSH, CDR2 LQKENI, per germline. The CDR3 spells CASSPGQGAEAFF. CDR3 coding DNA: TGTGCCAGCTCACCCGGACAGGGGGCTGAAGCTTTCTTT.

CDR3 sequence: CASSPGTTYNEQFF. CDR3 bases: TGTGCCAGCAGCCCCGGGACTACTTACAATGAGCAGTTCTTC. This chain links TRBV3-1 (or the pseudogene TRBV3-2) with TRBJ2-1, with 7 bases aligning to TRBD2. After removal of 4 bases from V and 4 bases from J, the junction contained 4 bases not matched to a gene. The germline V gene has CDR1 LGHDT and CDR2 YNNKEL (reference sequence). This CDR3 spans 14 amino acids.

This chain's CDR3 is CASSPPERVLGEAFF. CDR3 coding DNA: TGTGCCAGCTCACCACCGGAACGGGTTCTTGGTGAAGCTTTCTTT. V usage is TRBV18 and J usage is TRBJ1-1; D not resolved. V was clipped by 0 bases and J by 7 bases, with 15 bases between them. The CDR3 is 15 amino acids. CDR1 is KGHSH and CDR2 is LQKENI in the germline V gene.